The rows below give T cell receptor beta chains drawn from one sample of a study of vaccination effects on CD4 cells after COVID-19. Their specific antigens are unknown. TCRdb keeps only in-frame clones here, not all; method: immunoSEQ multiplex PCR. Among about 22,000 clones listed, 75% were seen once. Sequencing was performed on CD4+ T cells from PBMCs cultured with HCoV-NL63 spike peptides, taken before COVID-19 vaccination. The receptors stem from a human donor who received a COVID-19 vaccine. The CDR3 runs from the conserved cysteine through the conserved F or W. A D gene is named only where the DNA matches it firmly. Size tells how often a clone was seen (once, few, many) or the class of an expanded clone, and some rows leave it out.

few | NA | TRBJ1-6 | TRBV6-1 | CASSEDRRAPLHF | TGTGCCAGCAGTGAGGACAGAAGGGCACCCCTCCACTTT
few | TRBD1 | TRBJ2-2 | TRBV6-2/TRBV6-3 | CASSRGQGKPGELFF | TGTGCCAGCAGCCGGGGACAGGGAAAACCAGGGGAGCTGTTTTTT
NA | TRBD1 | TRBJ1-1 | TRBV10-3 | CAINTGGTEAFF | TGTGCCATCAACACAGGGGGCACTGAAGCTTTCTTT
once | TRBD1 | TRBJ1-2 | TRBV7-2 | CASSLPGQGNYGYTF | TGTGCCAGCAGCTTACCCGGACAGGGGAACTATGGCTACACCTTC
NA | NA | TRBJ1-2 | TRBV10-3 | CAISGRGDGYTF | TGTGCCATCAGTGGCCGGGGAGACGGCTACACCTTC
NA | NA | TRBJ1-2 | TRBV6-5 | CASRPTGNYGYTF | TGTGCCAGCAGACCCACAGGGAACTATGGCTACACCTTC
NA | NA | TRBJ1-3 | TRBV30 | CAWSEGIGNTIYF | TGTGCCTGGAGTGAGGGGATTGGAAACACCATATATTTT
NA | NA | TRBJ2-7 | TRBV28 | CASSPSSPPLYEQYF | TGTGCCAGCAGCCCTTCTTCGCCCCCCCTCTACGAGCAGTACTTC
NA | TRBD2 | TRBJ2-3 | TRBV7-2 | CASSLIGLAGARTDTQYF | TGTGCCAGCAGCTTAATAGGACTAGCGGGGGCCCGCACAGATACGCAGTATTTT
NA | NA | TRBJ2-1 | TRBV6-5 | CASGSGPYDNEQFF | TGTGCCAGCGGAAGTGGGCCCTACGACAATGAGCAGTTCTTC
NA | NA | TRBJ1-1 | TRBV2 | CASSGDTGSGAFF | TGTGCCAGCAGTGGGGACACAGGCAGCGGAGCTTTCTTT
few | NA | TRBJ1-1 | TRBV3-1/TRBV3-2 | CASSQGGVNTEAFF | TGTGCCAGCAGCCAAGGGGGAGTGAACACTGAAGCTTTCTTT
NA | NA | TRBJ1-6 | TRBV10-3 | CAISERGTDNSPLHF | TGTGCCATCAGTGAAAGGGGGACCGATAATTCACCCCTCCACTTT
NA | TRBD1 | TRBJ1-3 | TRBV7-2 | CASSYRQGPFIYF | TGTGCCAGCAGCTACCGACAGGGACCCTTCATATATTTT
hyperexpanded | NA | TRBJ1-2 | TRBV28 | CASSFRDYGYTF | TGTGCCAGCAGTTTCAGGGACTATGGCTACACCTTC
NA | NA | TRBJ2-1 | TRBV5-1 | CASSYDRLGVSYNEQFF | TGCGCCAGCAGCTACGACCGGCTGGGGGTCTCCTACAATGAGCAGTTCTTC
few | NA | TRBJ1-2 | TRBV7-9 | CASSLEGLRDGYTF | TGTGCCAGCAGCTTAGAGGGGTTAAGGGATGGCTACACCTTC
NA | NA | TRBJ1-2 | TRBV30 | CAWSRLVPGNGYTF | TGTGCCTGGAGTCGCCTAGTCCCAGGAAATGGCTACACCTTC
few | NA | TRBJ2-3 | TRBV3-1/TRBV3-2 | CASSQATDTQYF | TGTGCCAGCAGCCAAGCTACGGATACGCAGTATTTT
once | NA | TRBJ1-2 | TRBV6-5 | CASSSNMGYGYTF | TGTGCCAGCAGTTCAAACATGGGCTATGGCTACACCTTC
NA | NA | TRBJ2-2 | TRBV5-4 | CASSLDWFNTGELFF | TGTGCCAGCAGCTTGGACTGGTTTAACACCGGGGAGCTGTTTTTT
NA | NA | TRBJ1-1 | TRBV9 | CASSVDPGMNTEAFF | TGTGCCAGCAGCGTAGATCCGGGTATGAACACTGAAGCTTTCTTT
NA | NA | TRBJ1-1 | TRBV3-1/TRBV3-2 | CASSQWRGVGTEAFF | TGTGCCAGCAGCCAATGGCGGGGGGTAGGCACTGAAGCTTTCTTT
NA | NA | TRBJ1-2 | TRBV6-5 | CASGYRDYGYTF | TGTGCCAGCGGATACAGAGACTATGGCTACACCTTC
NA | TRBD1 | TRBJ1-1 | TRBV10-3 | CAISPGQGGTEAFF | TGTGCCATCAGCCCGGGACAGGGAGGCACTGAAGCTTTCTTT
NA | NA | TRBJ1-3 | TRBV7-2 | CASSYRAGNTIYF | TGTGCCAGCAGCTACAGGGCTGGAAACACCATATATTTT
NA | TRBD1 | TRBJ1-2 | TRBV2 | CASSEGNRGHGYTF | TGTGCCAGCAGTGAGGGGAACAGGGGTCATGGCTACACCTTC
NA | TRBD1 | TRBJ1-1 | TRBV29-1 | CSVERDSIMNTEAFF | TGCAGCGTTGAACGGGACAGCATAATGAACACTGAAGCTTTCTTT
NA | NA | TRBJ2-3 | TRBV7-2 | CASRAGLTQYF | TGTGCCAGCAGGGCGGGACTTACTCAGTATTTT
NA | TRBD1 | TRBJ2-2 | TRBV5-1 | CASSPQGGLGNTGELFF | TGCGCCAGCAGCCCCCAAGGGGGCTTAGGGAACACCGGGGAGCTGTTTTTT
NA | NA | TRBJ2-5 | TRBV20-1 | CSARDTETQYF | TGCAGTGCTAGAGATACGGAGACCCAGTACTTC
NA | NA | TRBJ2-7 | TRBV30 | CAWSAGTGYEQYF | TGTGCCTGGAGTGCGGGGACCGGGTACGAGCAGTACTTC
NA | TRBD2 | TRBJ2-5 | TRBV30 | CAWSVRRTSGGSETQYF | TGTGCCTGGAGTGTCCGCCGGACTAGCGGGGGATCAGAGACCCAGTACTTC
NA | NA | TRBJ1-5 | TRBV6-5 | CATDGIPGEGQPQHF | TGTGCCACCGACGGTATCCCCGGGGAGGGACAGCCCCAGCATTTT
NA | TRBD1 | TRBJ1-1 | TRBV19 | CASTPRGQGEVVNTEAFF | TGTGCCAGTACGCCCCGGGGACAGGGGGAGGTGGTGAACACTGAAGCTTTCTTT
NA | TRBD1 | TRBJ2-7 | TRBV7-9 | CASSVGQGAPYEQYF | TGTGCCAGCAGCGTGGGACAGGGGGCGCCCTACGAGCAGTACTTC
NA | NA | TRBJ1-2 | TRBV5-5 | CASNKGGSAAGYTF | TGTGCCAGCAACAAGGGCGGATCTGCAGCTGGCTACACCTTC
NA | TRBD2 | TRBJ2-5 | TRBV24-1 | CATSEPAGSGRSQETQYF | TGTGCCACCAGTGAACCTGCGGGTAGCGGGAGATCCCAAGAGACCCAGTACTTC
NA | TRBD2 | TRBJ2-2 | TRBV6-6 | CASRTSGGTGELFF | TGTGCCAGCAGAACTAGCGGGGGCACCGGGGAGCTGTTTTTT
NA | TRBD2 | TRBJ2-1 | TRBV19 | CASRGGYSYNEQFF | TGTGCCAGTAGGGGGGGGTACTCCTACAATGAGCAGTTCTTC
few | TRBD1 | TRBJ1-2 | TRBV10-3 | CAISETGQGYGYTF | TGTGCCATCAGTGAAACGGGACAGGGTTATGGCTACACCTTC
NA | NA | TRBJ1-3 | TRBV30 | CAWAGPGTSGNTIYF | TGTGCCTGGGCCGGACCTGGGACATCTGGAAACACCATATATTTT
NA | NA | TRBJ2-2 | TRBV5-6 | CASSRFTGELFF | TGTGCCAGCAGCAGATTCACCGGGGAGCTGTTTTTT
few | NA | TRBJ1-4 | TRBV13 | CASSLYATNEKLFF | TGTGCCAGCAGCCTGTATGCAACTAATGAAAAACTGTTTTTT
NA | NA | TRBJ2-4 | TRBV6-5 | CASSYTLRTSKNIQYF | TGTGCCAGCAGTTACACCCTCAGGACAAGCAAAAACATTCAGTACTTC
NA | TRBD2 | TRBJ2-5 | TRBV6-5 | CASSAGPGGKTQYF | TGTGCCAGCAGCGCCGGGCCGGGGGGGAAGACCCAGTACTTC
NA | TRBD1 | TRBJ2-1 | TRBV18 | CASSLGTGGHEQFF | TGTGCCAGCTCACTAGGGACAGGGGGGCATGAGCAGTTCTTC
NA | NA | TRBJ2-7 | TRBV11-2 | CASSLAITYEQYF | TGTGCCAGCAGCTTAGCCATCACCTACGAGCAGTACTTC
few | NA | TRBJ1-5 | TRBV7-2 | CASSQDRNNQPQHF | TGTGCCAGCAGCCAGGACCGAAACAATCAGCCCCAGCATTTT
once | NA | TRBJ2-7 | TRBV3-1/TRBV3-2 | CASSQGRVYEQYF | TGTGCCAGCAGCCAAGGGAGGGTCTACGAGCAGTACTTC
NA | NA | TRBJ2-5 | TRBV7-3 | CASSLAGAGQETQYF | TGTGCCAGCAGCTTAGCGGGGGCGGGACAAGAGACCCAGTACTTC
once | NA | TRBJ2-5 | TRBV19 | CASSIGVVGTQETQYF | TGTGCCAGTAGTATTGGGGTGGTCGGAACCCAAGAGACCCAGTACTTC
NA | NA | TRBJ1-1 | TRBV25-1 | CASSDRYLDTEAFF | TGTGCCAGCAGTGATAGGTATTTGGACACTGAAGCTTTCTTT
NA | NA | TRBJ1-2 | TRBV11-2 | CASSLAGRKYGYTF | TGTGCCAGCAGCTTAGCAGGACGGAAATATGGCTACACCTTC
medium-sized | NA | TRBJ1-4 | TRBV18 | CASSPDINEKLFF | TGTGCCAGCTCACCCGACATTAATGAAAAACTGTTTTTT
few | NA | TRBJ1-1 | TRBV6-1 | CASSEIGIGRTEAFF | TGTGCCAGCAGTGAAATAGGGATCGGACGCACTGAAGCTTTCTTT
NA | TRBD2 | TRBJ2-5 | TRBV7-9 | CASTNIGTSGYQETQYF | TGTGCCAGCACCAACATAGGGACTAGCGGGTACCAAGAGACCCAGTACTTC